Sequencing of this T cell receptor beta chain was carried out in a study of CD8 T cells in cerebrospinal fluid in Alzheimer's disease. Looking at the study overall: CSF T cell clonal expansion was assessed by plate-based nested PCR and droplet-based sequencing. Study outcomes and limitations: Patients with mild cognitive impairment or Alzheimer's disease had a larger top CSF clone percentage than controls.

TCRdb reprocessed the 10x single-cell sequencing reads; each CDR3 protein has one entry and no DNA is given. The sample table sets out about 1,400 distinct CDR3 sequences. Germline values: CDR1 LGHDT, CDR2 YNNKEL (reference sequence). The CDR3 totals 13 residues. Judged by frequency, this clonotype is medium-sized. The antigen remains undetermined. Participants were all in good physical condition and free of acute infection. Sequencing was performed on cerebrospinal fluid. The sequence came from a human donor with mild cognitive impairment. This chain links TRBV3-1 with TRBJ2-5. CDR3: CASSQGWSETQYF.